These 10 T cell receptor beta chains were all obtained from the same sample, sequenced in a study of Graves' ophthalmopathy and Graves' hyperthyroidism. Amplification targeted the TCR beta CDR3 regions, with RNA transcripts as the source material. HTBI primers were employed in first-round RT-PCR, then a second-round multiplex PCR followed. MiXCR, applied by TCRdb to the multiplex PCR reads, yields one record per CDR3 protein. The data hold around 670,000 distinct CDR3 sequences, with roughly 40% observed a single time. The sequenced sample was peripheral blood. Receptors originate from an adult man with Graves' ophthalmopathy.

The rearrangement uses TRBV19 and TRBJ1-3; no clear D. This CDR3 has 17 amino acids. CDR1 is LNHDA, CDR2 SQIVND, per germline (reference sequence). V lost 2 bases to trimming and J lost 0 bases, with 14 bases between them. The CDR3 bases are TGTGCCAGTAGTATACTCGTCAGGACGCTCTCTGGAAACACCATATATTTT. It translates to CASSILVRTLSGNTIYF.

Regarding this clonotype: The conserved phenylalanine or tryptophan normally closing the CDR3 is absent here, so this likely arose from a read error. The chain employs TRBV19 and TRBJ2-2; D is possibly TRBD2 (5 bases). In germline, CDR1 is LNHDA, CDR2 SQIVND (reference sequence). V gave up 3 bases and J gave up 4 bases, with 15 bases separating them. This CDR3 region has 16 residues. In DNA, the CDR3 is TGTGCCAGTAGTATCCGTAGCGACCCGAGCACCGGGGAGCTGTTTTTG. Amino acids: CASSIRSDPSTGELFL.

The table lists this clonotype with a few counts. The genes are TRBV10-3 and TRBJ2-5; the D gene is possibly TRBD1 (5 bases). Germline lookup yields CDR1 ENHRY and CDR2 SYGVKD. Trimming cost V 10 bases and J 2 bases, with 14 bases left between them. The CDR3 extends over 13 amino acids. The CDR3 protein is CASLSTEQETQYF. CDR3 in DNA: TGTGCCAGTCTATCGACAGAACAAGAGACCCAGTACTTC.

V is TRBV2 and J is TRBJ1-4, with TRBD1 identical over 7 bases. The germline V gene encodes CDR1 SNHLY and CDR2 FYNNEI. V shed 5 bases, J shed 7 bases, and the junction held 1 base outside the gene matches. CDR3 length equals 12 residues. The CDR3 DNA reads TGTGCCAGCAGTAAGGGGGCTGAAAAACTGTTTTTT. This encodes CASSKGAEKLFF.

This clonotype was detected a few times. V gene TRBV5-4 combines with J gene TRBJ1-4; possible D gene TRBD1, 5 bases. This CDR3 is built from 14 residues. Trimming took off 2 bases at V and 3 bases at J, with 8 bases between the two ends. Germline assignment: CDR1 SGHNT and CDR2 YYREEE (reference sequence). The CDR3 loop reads CASSFGTPNEKLFF. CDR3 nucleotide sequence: TGTGCCAGCAGCTTCGGGACCCCTAATGAAAAACTGTTTTTT.

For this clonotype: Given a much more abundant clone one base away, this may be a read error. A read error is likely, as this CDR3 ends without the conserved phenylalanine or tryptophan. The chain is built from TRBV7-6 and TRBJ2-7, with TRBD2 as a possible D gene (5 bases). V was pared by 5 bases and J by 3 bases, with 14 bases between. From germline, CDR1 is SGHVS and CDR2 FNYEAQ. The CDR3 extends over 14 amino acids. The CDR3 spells CASSEGPGSYEQYL. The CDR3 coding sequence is TGTGCCAGCAGCGAAGGGCCGGGAAGCTACGAGCAGTACCTC.

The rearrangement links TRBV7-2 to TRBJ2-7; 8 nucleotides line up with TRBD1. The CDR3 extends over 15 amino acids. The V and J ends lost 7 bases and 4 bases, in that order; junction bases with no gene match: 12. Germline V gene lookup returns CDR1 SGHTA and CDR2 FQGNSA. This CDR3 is CASTVAGQGGYEQYF. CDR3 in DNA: TGTGCCAGCACTGTAGCAGGACAGGGAGGATACGAGCAGTACTTC.

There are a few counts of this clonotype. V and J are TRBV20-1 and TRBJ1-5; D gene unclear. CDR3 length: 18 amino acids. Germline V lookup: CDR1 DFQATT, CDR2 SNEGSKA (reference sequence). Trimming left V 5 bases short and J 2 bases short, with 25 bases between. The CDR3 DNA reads TGCAGTGCTCCGGCAAGGGTGGGTGTGCCAGTCGGCAATCAGCCCCAGCATTTT. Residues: CSAPARVGVPVGNQPQHF.

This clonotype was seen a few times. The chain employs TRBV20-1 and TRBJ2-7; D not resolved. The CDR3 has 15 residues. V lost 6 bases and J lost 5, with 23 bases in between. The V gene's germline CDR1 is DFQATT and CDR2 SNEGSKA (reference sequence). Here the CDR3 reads CSAPLGGRISHEQYF. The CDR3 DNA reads TGCAGTGCCCCCTTAGGTGGACGTATTTCCCACGAGCAGTACTTC.

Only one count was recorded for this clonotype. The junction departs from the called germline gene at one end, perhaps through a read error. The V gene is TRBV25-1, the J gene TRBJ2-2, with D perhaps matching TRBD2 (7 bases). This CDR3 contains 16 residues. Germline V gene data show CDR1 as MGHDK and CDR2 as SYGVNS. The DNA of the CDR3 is TGTGCCAGCAGCTTAGGGGGGGCGGGGAACACTGGGGAGCTGTTTTTT. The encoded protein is CASSLGGAGNTGELFF.